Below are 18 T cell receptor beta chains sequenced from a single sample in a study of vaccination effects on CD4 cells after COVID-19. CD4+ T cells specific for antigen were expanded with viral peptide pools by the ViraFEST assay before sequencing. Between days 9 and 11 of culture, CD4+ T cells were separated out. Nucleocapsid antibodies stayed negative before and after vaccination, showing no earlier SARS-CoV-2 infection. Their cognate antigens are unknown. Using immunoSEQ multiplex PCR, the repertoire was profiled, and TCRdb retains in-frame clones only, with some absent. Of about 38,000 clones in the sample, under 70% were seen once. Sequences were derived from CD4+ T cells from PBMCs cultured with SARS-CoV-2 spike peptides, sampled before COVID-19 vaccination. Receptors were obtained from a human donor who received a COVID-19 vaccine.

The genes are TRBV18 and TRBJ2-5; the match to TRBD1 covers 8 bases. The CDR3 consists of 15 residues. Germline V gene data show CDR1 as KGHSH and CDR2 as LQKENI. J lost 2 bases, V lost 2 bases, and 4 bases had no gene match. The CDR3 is CASSPVTGVQETQYF. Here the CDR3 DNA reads TGTGCCAGCTCACCAGTGACAGGGGTACAAGAGACCCAGTACTTC.

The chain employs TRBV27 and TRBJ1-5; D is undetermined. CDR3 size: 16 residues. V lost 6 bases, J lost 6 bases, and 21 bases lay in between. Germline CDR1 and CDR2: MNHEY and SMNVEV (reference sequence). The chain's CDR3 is CASSSLGVGRGQPQHF. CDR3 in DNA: TGTGCCAGCAGCTCCCTCGGCGTGGGCCGCGGTCAGCCCCAGCATTTT.

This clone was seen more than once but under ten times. In nucleotides, the CDR3 is TGTGCCACCAGTGATTTGACGGCAGGGGCCCAAGGAGCTTTCTTT. It translates to CATSDLTAGAQGAFF. The chain uses TRBV24-1 and TRBJ1-1, with D maybe TRBD1 (6 bases). The CDR3 has 15 residues. Germline values: CDR1 KGHDR, CDR2 SFDVKD. Between the trimmed V and J ends, which lost 0 bases and 10 bases, there was a span of 17 bases.

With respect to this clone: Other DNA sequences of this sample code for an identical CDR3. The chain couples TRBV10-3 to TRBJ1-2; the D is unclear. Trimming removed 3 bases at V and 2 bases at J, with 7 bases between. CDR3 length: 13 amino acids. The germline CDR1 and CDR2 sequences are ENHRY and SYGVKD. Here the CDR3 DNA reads TGTGCCATCAGTGAATCGGGAAACTATGGCTACACCTTC. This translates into CAISESGNYGYTF.

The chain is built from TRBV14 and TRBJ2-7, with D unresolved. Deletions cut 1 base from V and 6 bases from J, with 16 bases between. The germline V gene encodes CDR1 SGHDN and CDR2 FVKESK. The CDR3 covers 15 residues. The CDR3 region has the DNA TGTGCCAGCAGCCAAGGAGCATGGCTAGTCTCCGAGCAGTACTTC. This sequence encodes CASSQGAWLVSEQYF.

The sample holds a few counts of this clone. The CDR3 coding sequence is TGTGCCAGCAGCTTAGGTGGTTTGGGTACCGGGGAGCTGTTTTTT. Translation gives CASSLGGLGTGELFF. This sequence joins TRBV7-2 and TRBJ2-2, with D unresolved. This CDR3 is 15 amino acids long. The V and J ends lost 1 base and 5 bases respectively, with 11 bases between them. Germline CDR1 and CDR2: SGHTA and FQGNSA.

CDR3 residues: CASSQGLGNTIYF. Written as DNA, the CDR3 is TGTGCCAGCAGCCAGGGGCTAGGAAACACCATATATTTT. The chain couples TRBV3-1 (or the pseudogene TRBV3-2) to TRBJ1-3; a possible D gene is TRBD1 (5 bases). V lost 3 bases and J lost 4, with 7 bases in between. The germline gives CDR1 LGHDT, CDR2 YNNKEL (reference sequence). The CDR3 runs 13 residues.

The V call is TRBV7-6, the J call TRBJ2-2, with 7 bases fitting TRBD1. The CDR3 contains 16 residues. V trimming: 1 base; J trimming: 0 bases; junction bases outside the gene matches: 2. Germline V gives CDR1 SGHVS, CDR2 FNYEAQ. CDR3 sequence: CASSLGQGANTGELFF. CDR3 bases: TGTGCCAGCAGCTTAGGGCAGGGGGCGAACACCGGGGAGCTGTTTTTT.

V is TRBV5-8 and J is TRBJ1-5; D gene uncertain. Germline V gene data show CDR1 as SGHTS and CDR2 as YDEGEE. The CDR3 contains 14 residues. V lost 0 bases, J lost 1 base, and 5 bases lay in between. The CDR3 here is CASSLVHSNQPQHF. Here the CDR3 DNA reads TGTGCCAGCAGCTTGGTACACAGCAATCAGCCCCAGCATTTT.

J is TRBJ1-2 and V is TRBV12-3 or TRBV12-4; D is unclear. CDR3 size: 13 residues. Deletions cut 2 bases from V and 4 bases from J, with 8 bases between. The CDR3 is CASSLRPIYGYTF. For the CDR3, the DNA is TGTGCCAGCAGTTTACGGCCAATCTATGGCTACACCTTC.

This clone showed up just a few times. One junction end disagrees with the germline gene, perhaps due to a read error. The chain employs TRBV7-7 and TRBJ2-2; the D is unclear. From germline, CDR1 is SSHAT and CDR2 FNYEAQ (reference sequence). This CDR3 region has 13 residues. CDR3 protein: CASSLDGVGELFF. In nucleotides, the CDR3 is TGTGCTAGCAGCTTAGATGGGGTCGGGGAGCTGTTTTTT.

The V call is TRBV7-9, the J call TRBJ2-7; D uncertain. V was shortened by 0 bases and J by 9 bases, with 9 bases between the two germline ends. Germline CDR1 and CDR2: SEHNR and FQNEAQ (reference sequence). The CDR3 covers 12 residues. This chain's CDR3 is CASSLAGGWQYF. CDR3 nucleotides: TGTGCCAGCAGCTTAGCAGGCGGTTGGCAGTACTTC.

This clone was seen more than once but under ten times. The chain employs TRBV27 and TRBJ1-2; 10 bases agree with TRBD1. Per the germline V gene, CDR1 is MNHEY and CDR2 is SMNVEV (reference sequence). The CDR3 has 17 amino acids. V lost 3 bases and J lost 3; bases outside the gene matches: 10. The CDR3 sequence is CASSLGKDRGSYYGYTF. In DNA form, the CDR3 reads TGTGCCAGCAGTTTGGGGAAGGACAGGGGGTCTTACTATGGCTACACCTTC.

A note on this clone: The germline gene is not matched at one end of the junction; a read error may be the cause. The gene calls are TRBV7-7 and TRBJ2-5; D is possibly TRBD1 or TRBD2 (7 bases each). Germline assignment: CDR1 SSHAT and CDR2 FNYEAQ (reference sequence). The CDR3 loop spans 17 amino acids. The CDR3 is CASSLSSGGVQQETQYF. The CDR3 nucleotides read TGTGCTAGCAGCTTGTCCTCAGGGGGGGTCCAGCAAGAGACCCAGTACTTC.

This CDR3 reads CSASPPWGTEAFF. CDR3 bases: TGCAGTGCTAGTCCCCCTTGGGGCACTGAAGCTTTCTTT. V is TRBV20-1 and J is TRBJ1-1; unclear D gene. Germline loops: CDR1 DFQATT, CDR2 SNEGSKA (reference sequence). Trimming took 3 bases from V and 4 from J, leaving 12 bases between them. This CDR3 is 13 amino acids long.

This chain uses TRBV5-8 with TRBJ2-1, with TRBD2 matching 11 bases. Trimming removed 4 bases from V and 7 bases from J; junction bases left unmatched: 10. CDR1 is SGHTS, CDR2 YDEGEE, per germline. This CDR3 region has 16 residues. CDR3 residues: CASSLRLAGRGNEQFF. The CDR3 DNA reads TGTGCCAGCAGCCTCCGACTAGCGGGGAGGGGAAATGAGCAGTTCTTC.

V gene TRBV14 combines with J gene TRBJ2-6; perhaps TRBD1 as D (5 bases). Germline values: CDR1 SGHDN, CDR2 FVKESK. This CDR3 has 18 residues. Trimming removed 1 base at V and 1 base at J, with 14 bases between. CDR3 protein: CASSQVQGLISGANVLTF. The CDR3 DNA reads TGTGCCAGCAGCCAAGTTCAGGGTCTTATATCTGGGGCCAACGTCCTGACTTTC. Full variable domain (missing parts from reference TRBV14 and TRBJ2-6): EAGVTQFPSHSVIEKGQTVTLRCDPISGHDNLYWYRRVMGKEIKFLLHFVKESKQDESGMPNNRFLAERTGGTYSTLKVQPAELEDSGVYFCASSQVQGLISGANVLTFGAGSRLTVL.

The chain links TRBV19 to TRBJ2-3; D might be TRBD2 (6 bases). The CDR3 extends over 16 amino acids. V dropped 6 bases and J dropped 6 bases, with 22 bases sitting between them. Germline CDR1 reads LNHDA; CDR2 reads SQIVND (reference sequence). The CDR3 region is CASSRTPGLSADTQYF. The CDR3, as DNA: TGTGCCAGTAGCAGAACCCCGGGACTCTCGGCGGATACGCAGTATTTT.